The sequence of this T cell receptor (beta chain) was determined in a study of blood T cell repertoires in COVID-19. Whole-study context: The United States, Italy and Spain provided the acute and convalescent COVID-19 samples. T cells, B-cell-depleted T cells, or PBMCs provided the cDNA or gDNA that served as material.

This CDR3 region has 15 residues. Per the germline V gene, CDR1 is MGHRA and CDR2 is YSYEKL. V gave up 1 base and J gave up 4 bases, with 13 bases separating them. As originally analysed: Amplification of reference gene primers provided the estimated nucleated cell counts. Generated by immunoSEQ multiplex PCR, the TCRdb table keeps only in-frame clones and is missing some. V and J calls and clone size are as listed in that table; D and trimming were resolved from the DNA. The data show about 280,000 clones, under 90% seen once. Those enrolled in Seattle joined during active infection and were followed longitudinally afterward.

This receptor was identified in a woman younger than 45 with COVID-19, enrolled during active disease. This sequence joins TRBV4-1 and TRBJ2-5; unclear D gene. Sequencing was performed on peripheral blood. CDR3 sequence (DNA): TGCGCCAGCAGCCAAGTTCCCTCTTACACAGAGACCCAGTACTTC. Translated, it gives CASSQVPSYTETQYF.